This is a list of T cell receptor beta chains from one sample in a study of T cell repertoires in cytomegalovirus infection. No antigen has been identified for these receptors. TCRdb processed the reads anew with MiXCR; each CDR3 protein has one entry. The data show 70,000 to 95,000 distinct CDR3 sequences, around 32% seen once. The source was CD8+ T cells from cultured PBMCs, collected from culture after CMV antigen stimulation. The origin of the receptors is a human donor in good health (CMV status not recorded). Some clones in this sample may be carry-over from other donors' samples. The conserved cysteine and the conserved F or W are not part of the CDR3 here. A D gene is named only where the DNA matches it firmly.

J | V | D | CDR3
TRBJ1-4 | TRBV27 | - | ASSLIGDEKLF
TRBJ2-7 | TRBV7-9 | TRBD2 | ASSVTSGGPHEQY
TRBJ1-1 | TRBV19 | - | ASSISRNTEAF
TRBJ1-1 | TRBV27 | - | ASREVVGNTEAF
TRBJ2-3 | TRBV7-6 | TRBD2 | ASFQGGSDTQY
TRBJ1-5 | TRBV19 | - | ATLDGNSNQPQH
TRBJ1-2 | TRBV29-1 | - | SVEGDFNYGYT
TRBJ1-1 | TRBV18 | - | ASSGGHGEAF
TRBJ2-7 | TRBV7-3 | TRBD1 | ATYQGVEQY
TRBJ2-7 | TRBV7-6 | TRBD2 | ASSPMLAGPSSYEQY
TRBJ2-2 | TRBV27 | - | ASVSLERGTGELF
TRBJ2-1 | TRBV4-1 | TRBD2 | ASSQVLGTRNNEQF
TRBJ2-1 | TRBV6-2/TRBV6-3 | - | ASSYGGTSYNEQF
TRBJ1-5 | TRBV6-6 | - | ASGPNQPQH
TRBJ2-3 | TRBV28 | - | ASSLYSTDTQY
TRBJ2-7 | TRBV29-1 | - | SVVKGPLATHSYEQY
TRBJ2-7 | TRBV19 | - | ASSTGTPTYEQY
TRBJ2-1 | TRBV19 | TRBD2 | ASSIEGTSPYNEQF
TRBJ1-2 | TRBV9 | - | ASSGLRGGGYGYT
TRBJ1-1 | TRBV12-3/TRBV12-4 | - | ASRGYRRLNTEAF
TRBJ2-3 | TRBV9 | - | ASSVAWGTDTDTQY
TRBJ2-7 | TRBV7-8 | TRBD1 | ASSLEGQGAWEQY
TRBJ1-1 | TRBV19 | - | ASSIGGLEAF
TRBJ1-1 | TRBV27 | TRBD1 | ASSGDRDLNTEAF
TRBJ2-1 | TRBV7-6 | - | ASSLLDNEQF
TRBJ1-2 | TRBV25-1 | TRBD1 | ASGQVNYT
TRBJ2-1 | TRBV2 | TRBD1 | ASSRTGGQLRNEQF
TRBJ2-7 | TRBV7-2 | TRBD2 | ASSLKLAGGREQY
TRBJ2-3 | TRBV4-1 | - | ASSQAPDTQY
TRBJ2-1 | TRBV27 | TRBD2 | ASTRGTSAHNEQF
TRBJ1-6 | TRBV6-1 | - | ASSSGGSGSPLH
TRBJ2-3 | TRBV7-2 | - | ASSLALGADTQY
TRBJ1-1 | TRBV29-1 | - | SVDPGIKAF
TRBJ2-1 | TRBV7-3 | - | ASSLWGYGGNTYNEQF
TRBJ2-3 | TRBV12-3/TRBV12-4 | - | ASSLGADSTDTQY
TRBJ1-1 | TRBV7-9 | - | ASSLGGFLEAF
TRBJ1-2 | TRBV7-8 | - | ASSLGRTGGSYGYT
TRBJ2-3 | TRBV12-3/TRBV12-4 | - | ASSSPDTQY
TRBJ2-5 | TRBV6-1 | - | ASFTGWGETQY
TRBJ2-2 | TRBV5-1 | - | ASSLERRNTGELF
TRBJ1-1 | TRBV6-5 | - | ASSYSWGEAF
TRBJ2-5 | TRBV5-4 | - | ASSLAIQETQY
TRBJ1-5 | TRBV12-3/TRBV12-4 | - | ASSLGPGHGLNQPQH
TRBJ2-2 | TRBV28 | - | ASSLSLGAGDFDTGELF
TRBJ2-5 | TRBV9 | TRBD1 | ASSALTGGPGETQY
TRBJ2-6 | TRBV7-8 | TRBD2 | ASIPPTSVGSGANVLT
TRBJ1-2 | TRBV29-1 | - | SVEDRDNPNLYGYT
TRBJ1-1 | TRBV2 | - | ASSDPAAGRTEAF